The 15 T cell receptor beta chains listed next were all sequenced from one sample in a study of tumour-infiltrating T cells in Burkitt lymphoma (dated by TCRdb to about 2020). The library was built by means of the immunoSEQ multiplex PCR assay. TCRdb re-hosts the immuneACCESS table, in-frame sequences only. Its copies lack some clones; in the studies checked, an unresolved V gene accounts for under half of them, and the cause for the rest is not known. The sample table records about 940 clones; more than 80% of these occur just once. Of the sample, under 65% is held by the ten largest clones. Source material: tumor tissue. All receptors come from a human donor with diffuse large B-cell lymphoma.

The chain couples TRBV6-6 to TRBJ1-5; possible D gene TRBD1, 6 bases. In germline, CDR1 is MNHNY, CDR2 SVGAGI (reference sequence). The CDR3 covers 14 residues. V was shortened by 6 bases and J by 3 bases, with 12 bases between the two germline ends. The CDR3 region is CASRPQGPNQPQHF. CDR3 sequence (DNA): TGTGCCAGCAGACCACAGGGCCCCAATCAGCCCCAGCATTTT.

V and J are TRBV25-1 and TRBJ2-7, with D tentatively TRBD2 (5 bases). The V gene's germline CDR1 is MGHDK and CDR2 SYGVNS. Trimming cost V 5 bases and J 5 bases, with 10 bases left between them. The CDR3 totals 12 residues. The CDR3: CASSWRTNEQYF. The CDR3 nucleotides read TGTGCCAGCAGTTGGAGGACGAACGAGCAGTACTTC.

V and J are TRBV5-1 and TRBJ2-7, with D possibly being TRBD2 (6 bases). The V gene's germline CDR1 is SGHRS and CDR2 YFSETQ. V was cut by 3 bases and J by 5 bases, with 15 bases left in between. CDR3 length: 14 amino acids. The chain's CDR3 is CASSSGREVHEQYF. The CDR3 bases are TGCGCCAGCAGCTCGGGCAGGGAGGTCCACGAGCAGTACTTC.

The rearrangement joins TRBV7-9 to TRBJ2-1; TRBD2 is a possible D gene (7 bases). V was pared by 1 base and J by 8 bases, with 15 bases between. There are 15 residues in the CDR3. The germline CDR1 and CDR2 sequences are SEHNR and FQNEAQ (reference sequence). The CDR3 DNA reads as TGTGCCAGCAGCTTAGAGGGGGGGGCCAGAGATGAGCAGTTCTTC. Translation gives CASSLEGGARDEQFF.

This chain connects TRBV23-1 to TRBJ2-1; 8 nucleotides align to TRBD2. TRBV23-1 is labeled an ORF, and its function is uncertain. The CDR3 covers 20 residues. V was clipped by 3 bases and J by 0 bases; unmatched bases: 16. The CDR3 loop is CASSHVGWDSGGSSYNEQFF. In nucleotides, the CDR3 is TGCGCCAGCAGTCACGTCGGGTGGGATTCGGGAGGGAGCTCCTACAATGAGCAGTTCTTC.

V is TRBV5-1 and J is TRBJ1-2; D possibly corresponds to TRBD1 (6 bases). The germline V gene has CDR1 SGHRS and CDR2 YFSETQ. Trimming took off 4 bases at V and 3 bases at J, with 16 bases between the two ends. CDR3 length: 15 residues. CDR3 residues: CASSTKTGLDYGYTF. The CDR3 DNA sequence: TGCGCCAGCAGCACTAAGACAGGACTGGACTATGGCTACACCTTC. Based on the CDR3 plus reference TRBV5-1 and TRBJ1-2, the full variable domain is KAGVTQTPRYLIKTRGQQVTLSCSPISGHRSVSWYQQTPGQGLQFLFEYFSETQRNKGNFPGRFSGRQFSNSRSEMNVSTLELGDSALYLCASSTKTGLDYGYTFGSGTRLTVV.

The chain has TRBV27 and TRBJ1-1; no clear D. CDR1 is MNHEY, CDR2 SMNVEV, per germline (reference sequence). This CDR3 spans 14 amino acids. V was cut by 2 bases and J by 4 bases, with 11 bases left in between. CDR3 nucleotide sequence: TGTGCCAGCAGTTTAGTCGGTAAGGGCACTGAAGCTTTCTTT. Protein: CASSLVGKGTEAFF.

This sequence joins TRBV2 and TRBJ2-3, with D perhaps TRBD1 (5 bases). Trimming shortened V by 7 bases and J by 4 bases, and 18 bases separated the two germline ends. Germline assignment: CDR1 SNHLY and CDR2 FYNNEI. CDR3 length: 15 amino acids. The CDR3 nucleotides read TGTGCCAGCACGTATGACAGCGAGGCGGCAGATACGCAGTATTTT. This sequence encodes CASTYDSEAADTQYF.

The V gene is TRBV7-9, the J gene TRBJ1-1; possible D gene TRBD1, 6 bases. Germline CDR1 SEHNR, CDR2 FQNEAQ (reference sequence). V was pared by 5 bases and J by 4 bases, with 14 bases between. This CDR3 comprises 14 residues. The CDR3 here is CASSAEDRRTEAFF. The CDR3 DNA reads TGTGCCAGCAGCGCCGAGGACAGACGCACTGAAGCTTTCTTT.

V and J are TRBV5-1 and TRBJ1-1, with D unclear. This CDR3 is 14 amino acids long. The germline V and J ends were trimmed by 3 bases and 1 base, with 10 bases remaining between them. Per the germline V gene, CDR1 is SGHRS and CDR2 is YFSETQ. The CDR3 is CASSYEGTNTEAFF. Here the CDR3 DNA reads TGCGCCAGCAGCTACGAGGGCACGAACACTGAAGCTTTCTTT. The full variable domain, rest sourced from reference TRBV5-1 and TRBJ1-1, is KAGVTQTPRYLIKTRGQQVTLSCSPISGHRSVSWYQQTPGQGLQFLFEYFSETQRNKGNFPGRFSGRQFSNSRSEMNVSTLELGDSALYLCASSYEGTNTEAFFGQGTRLTVV.

The chain is built from TRBV7-8 and TRBJ2-1, with TRBD2 matching over 11 bases. This CDR3 is 15 amino acids long. Germline assignment: CDR1 SGHVS and CDR2 FQNEAQ. J gave up 6 bases and V 5 bases, and 6 bases lay outside the gene matches. The CDR3 DNA sequence: TGTGCCAGCAGCCCTTCTAGCGGGGGGATCAATGAGCAGTTCTTC. It is translated as CASSPSSGGINEQFF.

This rearrangement joins TRBV5-6 to TRBJ1-2, with D possibly matching TRBD1 (5 bases). Trimming pared 4 bases from V and 4 bases from J, leaving 14 bases between. Germline CDR1 is SGHDT and CDR2 is YYEEEE. The CDR3 extends over 14 amino acids. CDR3: CASSLGPPLYGYTF. Written as DNA, the CDR3 is TGTGCCAGCAGCCTGGGACCTCCGCTCTATGGCTACACCTTC.

The chain couples TRBV7-8 to TRBJ1-1; 8 nucleotides align to TRBD1. Germline V lookup: CDR1 SGHVS, CDR2 FQNEAQ. The CDR3 sequence is 14 residues long. V was pared by 6 bases and J by 2 bases, with 5 bases of the junction left unmatched. Written as DNA, the CDR3 is TGTGCCAGCAGAAGGACAGGGAGCAACACTGAAGCTTTCTTT. Protein sequence: CASRRTGSNTEAFF.

V and J are TRBV6-5 and TRBJ2-7; 8 nucleotides agree with TRBD1. Germline-derived CDR1 and CDR2 are MNHEY and SVGAGI. The CDR3 is 15 amino acids. J gave up 9 bases and V 3 bases, and 13 bases lay outside the gene matches. The CDR3 reads CASSYNGQGGLGQYF. CDR3 DNA sequence: TGTGCCAGCAGTTATAATGGACAGGGAGGTTTGGGGCAGTACTTC.

The V and J genes are TRBV5-1 and TRBJ2-7, with TRBD1 as a possible D gene (7 bases). There are 16 residues in the CDR3. With 4 bases removed from V and 4 bases from J, the gap between germline ends came to 21 bases. Germline CDR1 reads SGHRS; CDR2 reads YFSETQ. The CDR3, as DNA: TGCGCCAGCAGCCCCCGGGGGAAGGGGGCACGTTACGAGCAGTACTTC. This codes for CASSPRGKGARYEQYF.